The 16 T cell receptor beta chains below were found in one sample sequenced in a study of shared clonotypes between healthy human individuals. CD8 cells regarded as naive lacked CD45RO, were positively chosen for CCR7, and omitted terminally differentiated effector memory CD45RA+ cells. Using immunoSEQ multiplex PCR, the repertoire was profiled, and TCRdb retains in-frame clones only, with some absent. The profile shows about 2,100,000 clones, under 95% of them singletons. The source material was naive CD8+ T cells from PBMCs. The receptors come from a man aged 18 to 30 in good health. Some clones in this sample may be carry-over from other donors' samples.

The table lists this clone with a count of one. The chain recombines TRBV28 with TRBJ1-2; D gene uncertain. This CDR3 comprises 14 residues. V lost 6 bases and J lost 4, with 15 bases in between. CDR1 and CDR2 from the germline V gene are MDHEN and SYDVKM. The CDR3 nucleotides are TGTGCCAGCAGCACGGGGAGCGGATTCTATGGCTACACCTTC. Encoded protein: CASSTGSGFYGYTF.

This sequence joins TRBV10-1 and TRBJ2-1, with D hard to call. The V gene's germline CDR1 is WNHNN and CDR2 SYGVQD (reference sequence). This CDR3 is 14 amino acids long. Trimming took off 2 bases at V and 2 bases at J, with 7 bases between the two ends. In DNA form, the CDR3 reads TGCGCCAGCAGTGAGGCGAGCCCCTACAATGAGCAGTTCTTC. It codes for CASSEASPYNEQFF.

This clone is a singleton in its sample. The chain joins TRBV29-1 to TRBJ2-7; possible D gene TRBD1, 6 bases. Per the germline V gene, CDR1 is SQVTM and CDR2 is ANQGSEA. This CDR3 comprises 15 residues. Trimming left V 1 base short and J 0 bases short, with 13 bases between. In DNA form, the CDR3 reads TGCAGCGTTGAAGGGGCCTCAGGGGTCTCCTACGAGCAGTACTTC. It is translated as CSVEGASGVSYEQYF.

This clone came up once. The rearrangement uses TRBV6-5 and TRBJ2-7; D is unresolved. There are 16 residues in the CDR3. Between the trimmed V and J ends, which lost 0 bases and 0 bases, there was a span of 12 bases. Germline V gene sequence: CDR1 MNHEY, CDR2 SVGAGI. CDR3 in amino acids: CASSYSKHSSSYEQYF. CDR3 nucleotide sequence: TGTGCCAGCAGTTACTCGAAACATTCAAGCTCCTACGAGCAGTACTTC.

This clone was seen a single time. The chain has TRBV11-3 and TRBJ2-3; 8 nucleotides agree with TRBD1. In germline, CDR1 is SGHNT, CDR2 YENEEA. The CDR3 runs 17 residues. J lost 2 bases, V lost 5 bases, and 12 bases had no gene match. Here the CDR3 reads CASSAHKGTGPTDTQYF. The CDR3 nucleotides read TGTGCCAGCAGCGCACACAAGGGGACAGGACCCACAGATACGCAGTATTTT.

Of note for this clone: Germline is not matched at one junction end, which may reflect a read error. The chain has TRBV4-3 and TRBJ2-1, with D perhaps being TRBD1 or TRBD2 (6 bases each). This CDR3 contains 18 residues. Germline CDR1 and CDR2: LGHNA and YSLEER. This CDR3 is CASRHHLAPGGTYNEQFF. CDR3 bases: TGCGCCAGCCGCCACCATCTAGCTCCCGGGGGCACCTACAATGAGCAGTTCTTC.

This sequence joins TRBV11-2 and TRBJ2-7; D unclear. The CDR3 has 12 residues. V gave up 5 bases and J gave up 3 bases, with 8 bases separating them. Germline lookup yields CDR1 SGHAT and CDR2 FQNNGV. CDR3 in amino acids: CASSGDDYEQYF. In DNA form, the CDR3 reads TGTGCCAGCAGCGGTGACGACTACGAGCAGTACTTC.

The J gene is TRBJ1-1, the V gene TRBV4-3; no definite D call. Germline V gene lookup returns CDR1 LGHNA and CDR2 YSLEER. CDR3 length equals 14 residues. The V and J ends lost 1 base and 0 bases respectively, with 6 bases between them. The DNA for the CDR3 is TGCGCCAGCAGCCAAGGGCTGGTGAACACTGAAGCTTTCTTT. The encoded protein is CASSQGLVNTEAFF.

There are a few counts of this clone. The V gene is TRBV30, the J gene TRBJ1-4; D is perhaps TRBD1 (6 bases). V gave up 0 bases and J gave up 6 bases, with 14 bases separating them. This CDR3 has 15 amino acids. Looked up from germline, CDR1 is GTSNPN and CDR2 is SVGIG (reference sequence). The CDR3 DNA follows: TGTGCCTGGAGTGTAAATCGGGGGGCTTATGAAAAACTGTTTTTT. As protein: CAWSVNRGAYEKLFF.

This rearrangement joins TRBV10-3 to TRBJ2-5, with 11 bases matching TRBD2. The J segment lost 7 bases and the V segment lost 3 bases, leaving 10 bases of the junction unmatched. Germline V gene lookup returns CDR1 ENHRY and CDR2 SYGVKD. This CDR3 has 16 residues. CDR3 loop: CAISDNIAGGFGTQYF. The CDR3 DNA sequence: TGTGCCATCAGTGACAACATAGCGGGGGGGTTTGGGACCCAGTACTTC.

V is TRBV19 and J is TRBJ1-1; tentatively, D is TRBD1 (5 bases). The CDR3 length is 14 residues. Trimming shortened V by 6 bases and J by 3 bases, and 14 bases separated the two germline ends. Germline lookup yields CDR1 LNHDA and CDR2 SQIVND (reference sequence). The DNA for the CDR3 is TGTGCCAGTAGGACCCAGGGCTCGGACACTGAAGCTTTCTTT. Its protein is CASRTQGSDTEAFF.

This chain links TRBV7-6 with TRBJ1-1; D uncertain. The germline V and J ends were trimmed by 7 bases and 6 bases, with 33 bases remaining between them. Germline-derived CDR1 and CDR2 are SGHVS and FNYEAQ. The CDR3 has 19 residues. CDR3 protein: CASTSLPPAGWLTGPEAFF. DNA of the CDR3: TGTGCCAGCACCTCCCTGCCCCCGGCGGGGTGGTTGACCGGGCCTGAAGCTTTCTTT.

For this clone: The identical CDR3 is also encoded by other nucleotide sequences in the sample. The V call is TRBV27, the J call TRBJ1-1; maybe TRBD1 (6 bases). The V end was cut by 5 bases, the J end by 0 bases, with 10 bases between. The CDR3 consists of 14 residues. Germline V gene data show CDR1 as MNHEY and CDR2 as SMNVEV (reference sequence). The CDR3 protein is CASSPGHLNTEAFF. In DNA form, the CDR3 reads TGTGCCAGCAGTCCGGGACACCTGAACACTGAAGCTTTCTTT.

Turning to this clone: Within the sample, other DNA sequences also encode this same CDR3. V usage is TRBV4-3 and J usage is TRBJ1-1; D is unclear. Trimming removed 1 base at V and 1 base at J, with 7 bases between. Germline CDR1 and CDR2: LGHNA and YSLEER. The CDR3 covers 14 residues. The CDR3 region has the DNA TGCGCCAGCAGCCAAGCCACTGGGAACACTGAAGCTTTCTTT. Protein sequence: CASSQATGNTEAFF.

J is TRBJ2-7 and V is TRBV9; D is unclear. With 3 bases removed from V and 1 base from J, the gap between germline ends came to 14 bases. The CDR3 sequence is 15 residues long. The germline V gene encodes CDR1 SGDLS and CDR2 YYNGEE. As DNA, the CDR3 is TGTGCCAGCAGCGGAGGCGCGACTGATTCCTACGAGCAGTACTTC. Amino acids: CASSGGATDSYEQYF. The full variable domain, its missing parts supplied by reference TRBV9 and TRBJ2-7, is DSGVTQTPKHLITATGQRVTLRCSPRSGDLSVYWYQQSLDQGLQFLIQYYNGEERAKGNILERFSAQQFPDLHSELNLSSLELGDSALYFCASSGGATDSYEQYFGPGTRLTVT.

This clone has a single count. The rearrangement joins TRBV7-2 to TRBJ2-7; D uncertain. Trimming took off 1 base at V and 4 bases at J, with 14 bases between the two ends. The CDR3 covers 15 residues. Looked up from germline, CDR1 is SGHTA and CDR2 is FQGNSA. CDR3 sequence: CASSLDADPRYEQYF. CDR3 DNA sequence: TGTGCCAGCAGCTTAGACGCCGACCCCCGGTACGAGCAGTACTTC.